These 14 T cell receptor beta chains were all obtained from the same sample, sequenced in a study of T cells after yellow fever vaccination. TCRdb re-called the 5' RACE reads with MiXCR, one entry per CDR3 protein. Of tens of thousands of distinct CDR3 sequences in the sample, about 3.2% are singletons; the top ten hold 0.75% to 1%. The material sequenced was PBMCs, either bulk or a sorted T-cell subset (CD4+, CD8+, memory, or dextramer-sorted; not recorded which), taken more than 35 days after the first yellow fever vaccination. These receptors were taken from a man between 18 and 29 years old who received the YFV17D yellow fever vaccine.

This clonotype occurred many times. The V and J genes are TRBV5-1 and TRBJ1-1; D ambiguous. This CDR3 contains 15 residues. Germline lookup yields CDR1 SGHRS and CDR2 YFSETQ. Trimming left V 5 bases short and J 2 bases short, with 16 bases between. The DNA of the CDR3 is TGCGCCAGCAGTCCCACGACCGCTGTTAACACTGAAGCTTTCTTT. This gives the protein CASSPTTAVNTEAFF.

This clonotype was seen repeatedly, ten times or more. The V call is TRBV19, the J call TRBJ2-2; 8 nucleotides line up with TRBD2. The germline CDR1 and CDR2 sequences are LNHDA and SQIVND (reference sequence). CDR3 length: 16 amino acids. V shed 4 bases and J 0 bases; nucleotides not matched to a gene: 4. Here the CDR3 DNA reads TGTGCCAGTAGTAGCGGGGGGCCGACGAACACCGGGGAGCTGTTTTTT. It codes for CASSSGGPTNTGELFF.

In its sample, this clonotype was seen many times. V is TRBV28 and J is TRBJ1-1; D remains unclear. Germline-derived CDR1 and CDR2 are MDHEN and SYDVKM. Trimming shortened V by 4 bases and J by 1 base, and 13 bases separated the two germline ends. The CDR3 is made up of 15 amino acids. The CDR3 region is CASSSSGRANTEAFF. CDR3 bases: TGTGCCAGCAGTTCCTCAGGTAGGGCGAACACTGAAGCTTTCTTT.

Many counts were recorded for this clonotype. The CDR3: CASRDRVGLRYTEAFF. Written as DNA, the CDR3 is TGTGCCAGTAGGGACAGGGTGGGTCTACGGTACACTGAAGCTTTCTTT. The V gene is TRBV19, the J gene TRBJ1-1, with TRBD1 matching over 8 bases. Trimming took 6 bases from V and 3 from J; bases not matched to a gene: 12. The germline gives CDR1 LNHDA, CDR2 SQIVND (reference sequence). The CDR3 has 16 residues.

This clonotype has ten or more counts. V and J are TRBV7-9 and TRBJ2-1, with D perhaps matching TRBD1 or TRBD2 (7 bases each). V lost 4 bases, J lost 6 bases, and 16 bases lay in between. Germline V gene data show CDR1 as SEHNR and CDR2 as FQNEAQ (reference sequence). CDR3 length: 15 residues. CDR3 sequence: CASSSGGGSLNEQFF. In nucleotides, the CDR3 is TGTGCCAGCAGCTCAGGGGGGGGAAGCCTCAATGAGCAGTTCTTC.

This clonotype was seen ten or more times. This sequence joins TRBV4-2 and TRBJ1-6; D gene unclear. Germline loops: CDR1 LGHNA, CDR2 YNFKEQ. Between the trimmed V and J ends, which lost 0 bases and 14 bases, there was a span of 11 bases. This CDR3 has 13 amino acids. This chain's CDR3 is CASSQEPGVTLHF. CDR3 DNA sequence: TGTGCCAGCAGCCAAGAACCCGGGGTAACCCTCCACTTT.

By its share, this clonotype is medium-sized. This rearrangement joins TRBV6-1 to TRBJ2-3, with D uncertain. This CDR3 has 12 amino acids. Trimming left V 2 bases short and J 5 bases short, with 5 bases between. Per germline, CDR1 MNHNS and CDR2 SASEGT. CDR3 region: CASSEWEDTQYF. As DNA, the CDR3 is TGTGCCAGCAGTGAATGGGAAGATACGCAGTATTTT.

At least ten counts were recorded for this clonotype. The chain uses TRBV4-1 and TRBJ1-5, with TRBD1 identical over 7 bases. The CDR3 loop spans 15 amino acids. The ends lost 0 bases at V and 6 bases at J; junction bases unmatched: 5. The germline gives CDR1 MGHRA, CDR2 YSYEKL. This chain's CDR3 is CASSQEAGGFQPQHF. CDR3 coding DNA: TGCGCCAGCAGCCAAGAGGCAGGGGGTTTTCAGCCCCAGCATTTT.

This clonotype was seen many times. The chain links TRBV20-1 to TRBJ2-5; D remains ambiguous. V lost 2 bases, J lost 4 bases, and 17 bases lay in between. This CDR3 is built from 15 residues. CDR1 DFQATT and CDR2 SNEGSKA come from the germline V gene (reference sequence). CDR3 sequence reads: CSARKKRSAAETQYF. In DNA, the CDR3 is TGCAGTGCTAGAAAAAAGAGGAGCGCGGCAGAGACCCAGTACTTC.

The table lists this clonotype with many counts. The chain has TRBV11-2 and TRBJ2-2, with 9 positions matching TRBD1. The trim removed 6 bases at V and 5 bases at J, leaving 13 bases unmatched. The CDR3 length is 17 residues. In germline, CDR1 is SGHAT, CDR2 FQNNGV. The chain's CDR3 is CASRGTGHLLSTGELFF. The CDR3 DNA reads as TGTGCCAGCAGGGGGACAGGGCACCTACTATCAACCGGGGAGCTGTTTTTT.

By sample share, this clonotype is medium-sized. The chain carries TRBV20-1 and TRBJ2-4, with D hard to call. The CDR3 spans 13 residues. Germline CDR1 is DFQATT and CDR2 is SNEGSKA (reference sequence). The V gene lost 5 bases and the J gene lost 0 bases, with 8 bases spanning the gap. For the CDR3, the DNA is TGCAGTGCTGAAGGAATAGCCAAAAACATTCAGTACTTC. This encodes CSAEGIAKNIQYF.

The sample holds a few counts of this clonotype. This rearrangement joins TRBV5-1 to TRBJ2-5; a weak D match, TRBD2 (6 bases). Germline lookup yields CDR1 SGHRS and CDR2 YFSETQ. The CDR3 totals 15 residues. The V end was cut by 4 bases, the J end by 2 bases, with 15 bases between. The CDR3 is CASSTDPRGQETQYF. CDR3 DNA sequence: TGCGCCAGCAGCACGGACCCGCGGGGTCAAGAGACCCAGTACTTC.

This clonotype was seen at least ten times. V usage is TRBV19 and J usage is TRBJ2-4, with a weak D call TRBD2 (5 bases). This CDR3 has 13 residues. Germline assignment: CDR1 LNHDA and CDR2 SQIVND (reference sequence). The V gene lost 3 bases and the J gene lost 6 bases, with 9 bases spanning the gap. Here the CDR3 reads CASSIGDLNIQYF. DNA for the CDR3: TGTGCCAGTAGTATCGGGGATTTAAACATTCAGTACTTC.

This clonotype was detected ten times or more. This sequence joins TRBV7-2 and TRBJ2-3; D is possibly TRBD1 or TRBD2 (5 bases each). The CDR3 runs to 17 residues. V was clipped by 2 bases and J by 8 bases, with 23 bases between them. Germline CDR1 SGHTA, CDR2 FQGNSA. The CDR3 DNA reads as TGTGCCAGCAGCTTAAGGTTCCCCTGGACTCCAAGGGGTACGCAGTATTTT. The encoded protein is CASSLRFPWTPRGTQYF.